This T cell receptor (beta chain) is drawn from a study of T cell changes during pregnancy in multiple sclerosis. V was shortened by 0 bases and J by 6 bases, with 10 bases between the two germline ends. Germline CDR1 reads SGDLS; CDR2 reads YYNGEE. The CDR3 extends over 14 amino acids. Profiling relied on immunoSEQ multiplex PCR, and the TCRdb table lists in-frame clones only, not all of them. The table includes roughly 23,000 clones, 85% to 90% detected once. This TCR was sampled from a female donor in good health, enrolled as a control in a pregnancy study. Sequences were derived from CD4+ T cells from peripheral blood mononuclear cells, sampled in the second trimester of pregnancy. The chain joins TRBV9 to TRBJ2-4, with D perhaps matching TRBD1 (6 bases). CDR3 loop: CASSVGGQRNIQYF. CDR3 in DNA: TGTGCCAGCAGCGTAGGGGGACAACGAAACATTCAGTACTTC.